This TCR beta chain came from a study of blood T cell repertoires in COVID-19. Enrolled during active infection, Seattle patients were then followed longitudinally. The data were produced by immunoSEQ multiplex PCR, yet TCRdb's version contains in-frame clones alone and is incomplete. The sample lists almost 350,000 clones; approximately 90% were seen once. Germline assignment: CDR1 ENHRY and CDR2 SYGVKD. V lost 8 bases and J 7 bases, leaving 14 bases between the germline ends. The CDR3 extends over 13 amino acids. Sequencing used peripheral blood. The receptor's source is a woman in her fifties or sixties with COVID-19, enrolled during active disease. The rearrangement uses TRBV10-3 and TRBJ2-2; D unclear. CDR3 amino acids: CAIARILDGELFF. The CDR3 bases are TGTGCCATCGCGAGGATCCTCGACGGGGAGCTGTTTTTT.